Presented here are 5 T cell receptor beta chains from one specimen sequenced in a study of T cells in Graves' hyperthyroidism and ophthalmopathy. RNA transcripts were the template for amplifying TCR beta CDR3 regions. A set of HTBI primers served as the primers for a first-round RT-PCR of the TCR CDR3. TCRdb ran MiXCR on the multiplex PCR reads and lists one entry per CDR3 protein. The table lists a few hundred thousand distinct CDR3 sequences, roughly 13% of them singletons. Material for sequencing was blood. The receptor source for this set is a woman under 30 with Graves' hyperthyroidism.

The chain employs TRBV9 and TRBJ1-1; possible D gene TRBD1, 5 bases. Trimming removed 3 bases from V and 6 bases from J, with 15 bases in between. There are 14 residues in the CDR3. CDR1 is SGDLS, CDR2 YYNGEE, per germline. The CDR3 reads CASSDGGGDAEAFF. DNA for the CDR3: TGTGCCAGCAGCGATGGGGGGGGGGATGCTGAAGCTTTCTTT. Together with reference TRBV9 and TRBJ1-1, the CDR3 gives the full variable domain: DSGVTQTPKHLITATGQRVTLRCSPRSGDLSVYWYQQSLDQGLQFLIQYYNGEERAKGNILERFSAQQFPDLHSELNLSSLELGDSALYFCASSDGGGDAEAFFGQGTRLTVV.

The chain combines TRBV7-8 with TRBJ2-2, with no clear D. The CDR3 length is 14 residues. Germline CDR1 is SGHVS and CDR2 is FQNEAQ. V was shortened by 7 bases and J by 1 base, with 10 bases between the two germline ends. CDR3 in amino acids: CASTRTVNTGELFF. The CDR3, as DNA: TGTGCCAGCACAAGGACGGTGAACACCGGGGAGCTGTTTTTT.

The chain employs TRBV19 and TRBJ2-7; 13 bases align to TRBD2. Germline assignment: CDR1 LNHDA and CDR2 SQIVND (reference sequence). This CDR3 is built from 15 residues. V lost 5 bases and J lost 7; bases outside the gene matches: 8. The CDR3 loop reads CASSAGTSGIGEQYF. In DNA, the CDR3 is TGTGCCAGTAGTGCCGGGACTAGCGGGATTGGTGAGCAGTACTTC.

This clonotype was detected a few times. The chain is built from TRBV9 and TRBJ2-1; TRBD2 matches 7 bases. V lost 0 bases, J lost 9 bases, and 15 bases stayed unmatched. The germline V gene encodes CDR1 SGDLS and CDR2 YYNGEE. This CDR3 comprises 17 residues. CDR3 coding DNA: TGTGCCAGCAGCGTAGGTGGGACTACGGGTACAGGAGGTGAGCAGTTCTTC. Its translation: CASSVGGTTGTGGEQFF.

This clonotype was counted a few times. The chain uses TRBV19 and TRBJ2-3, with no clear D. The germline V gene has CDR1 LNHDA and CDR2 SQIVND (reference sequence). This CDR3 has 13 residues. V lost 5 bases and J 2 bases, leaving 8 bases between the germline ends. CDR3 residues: CASSPQNTDTQYF. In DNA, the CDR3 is TGTGCCAGTAGTCCACAAAACACAGATACGCAGTATTTT. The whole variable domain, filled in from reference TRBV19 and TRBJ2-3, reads DGGITQSPKYLFRKEGQNVTLSCEQNLNHDAMYWYRQDPGQGLRLIYYSQIVNDFQKGDIAEGYSVSREKKESFPLTVTSAQKNPTAFYLCASSPQNTDTQYFGPGTRLTVL.